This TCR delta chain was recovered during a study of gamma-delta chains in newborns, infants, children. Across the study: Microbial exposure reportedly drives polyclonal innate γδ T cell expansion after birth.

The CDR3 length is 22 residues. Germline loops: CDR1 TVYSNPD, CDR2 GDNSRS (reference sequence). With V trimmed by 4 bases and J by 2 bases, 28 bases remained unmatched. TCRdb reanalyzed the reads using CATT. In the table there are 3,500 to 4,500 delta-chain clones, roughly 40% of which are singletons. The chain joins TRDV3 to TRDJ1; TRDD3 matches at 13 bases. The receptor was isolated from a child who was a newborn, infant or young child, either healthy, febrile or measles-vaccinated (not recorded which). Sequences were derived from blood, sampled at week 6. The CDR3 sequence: CAYRPSYGTLLLGDTLTDKLIF. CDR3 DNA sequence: TGTGCCTACCGGCCTTCCTACGGGACACTTTTACTGGGGGATACGTTAACCGATAAACTCATCTTT.